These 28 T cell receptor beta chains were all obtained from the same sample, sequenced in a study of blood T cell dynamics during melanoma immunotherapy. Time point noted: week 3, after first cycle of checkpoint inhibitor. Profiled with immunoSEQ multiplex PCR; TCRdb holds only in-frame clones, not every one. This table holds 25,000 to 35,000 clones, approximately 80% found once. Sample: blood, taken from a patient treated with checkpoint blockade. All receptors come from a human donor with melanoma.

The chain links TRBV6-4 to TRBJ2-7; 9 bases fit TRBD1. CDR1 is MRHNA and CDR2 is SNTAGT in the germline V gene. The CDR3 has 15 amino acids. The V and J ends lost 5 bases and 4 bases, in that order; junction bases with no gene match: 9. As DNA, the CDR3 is TGTGCCAGCAGTCCCGGGACAGGGAGCCGATACGAGCAGTACTTC. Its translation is CASSPGTGSRYEQYF.

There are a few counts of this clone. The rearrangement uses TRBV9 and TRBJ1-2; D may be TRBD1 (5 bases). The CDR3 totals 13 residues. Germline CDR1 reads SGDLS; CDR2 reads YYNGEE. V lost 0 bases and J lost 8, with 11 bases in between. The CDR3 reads CASSVGRVGGYTF. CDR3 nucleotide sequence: TGTGCCAGCAGCGTAGGCAGGGTTGGAGGCTACACCTTC.

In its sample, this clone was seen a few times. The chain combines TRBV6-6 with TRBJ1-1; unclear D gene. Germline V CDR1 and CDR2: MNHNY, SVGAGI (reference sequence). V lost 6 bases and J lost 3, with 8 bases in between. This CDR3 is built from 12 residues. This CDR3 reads CASSPGYTEAFF. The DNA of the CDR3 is TGTGCCAGCAGCCCGGGATACACTGAAGCTTTCTTT.

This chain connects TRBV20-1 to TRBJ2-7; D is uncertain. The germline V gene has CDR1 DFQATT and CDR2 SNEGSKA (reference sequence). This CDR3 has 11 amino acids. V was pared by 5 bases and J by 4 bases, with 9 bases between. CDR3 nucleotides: TGCAGTGCTGATAGTAATTACGAGCAGTACTTC. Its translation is CSADSNYEQYF.

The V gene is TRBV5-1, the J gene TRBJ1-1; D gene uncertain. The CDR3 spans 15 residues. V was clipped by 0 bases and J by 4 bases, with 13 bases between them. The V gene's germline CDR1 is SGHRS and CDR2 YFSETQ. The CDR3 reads CASSLGAGAATEAFF. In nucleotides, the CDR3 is TGCGCCAGCAGCTTGGGGGCGGGAGCGGCCACTGAAGCTTTCTTT.

The CDR3 spells CASSEALAGGPLGELFF. The CDR3, as DNA: TGTGCCAGCAGTGAAGCGCTGGCGGGAGGGCCACTCGGGGAGCTGTTTTTT. The chain employs TRBV2 and TRBJ2-2; 9 bases match TRBD2. CDR1 is SNHLY and CDR2 is FYNNEI in the germline V gene. The CDR3 length is 17 residues. With 0 bases clipped from V and 7 bases from J, the junction kept 9 bases outside the gene matches.

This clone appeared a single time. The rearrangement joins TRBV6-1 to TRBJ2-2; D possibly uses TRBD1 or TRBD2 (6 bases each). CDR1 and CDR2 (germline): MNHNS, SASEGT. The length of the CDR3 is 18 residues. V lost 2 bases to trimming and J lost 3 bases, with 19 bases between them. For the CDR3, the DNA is TGTGCCAGCAGTGAAAATTTCTGGGGGGCCCCTTACACCGGGGAGCTGTTTTTT. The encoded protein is CASSENFWGAPYTGELFF.

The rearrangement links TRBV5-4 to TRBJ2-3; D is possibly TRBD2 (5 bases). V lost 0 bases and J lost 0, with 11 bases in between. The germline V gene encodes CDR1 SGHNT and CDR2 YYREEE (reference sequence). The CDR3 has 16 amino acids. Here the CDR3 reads CASSLAGSSSTDTQYF. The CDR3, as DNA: TGTGCCAGCAGCTTGGCTGGGAGTTCTAGCACAGATACGCAGTATTTT.

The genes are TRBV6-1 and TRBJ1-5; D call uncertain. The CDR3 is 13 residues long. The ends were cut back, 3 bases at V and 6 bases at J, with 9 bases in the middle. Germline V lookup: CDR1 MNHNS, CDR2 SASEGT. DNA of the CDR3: TGTGCCAGCAGTGAGGGGAGAGGTCAGCCCCAGCATTTT. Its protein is CASSEGRGQPQHF.

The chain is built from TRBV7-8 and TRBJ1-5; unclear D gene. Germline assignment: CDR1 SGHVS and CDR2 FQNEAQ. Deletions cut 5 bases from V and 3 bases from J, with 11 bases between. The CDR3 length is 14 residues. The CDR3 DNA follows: TGTGCCAGCAGCCGTGCCGGGGACAATCAGCCCCAGCATTTT. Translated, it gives CASSRAGDNQPQHF. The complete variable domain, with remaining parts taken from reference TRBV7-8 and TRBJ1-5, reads GAGVSQSPRYKVAKRGQDVALRCDPISGHVSLFWYQQALGQGPEFLTYFQNEAQLDKSGLPSDRFFAERPEGSVSTLKIQRTQQEDSAVYLCASSRAGDNQPQHFGDGTRLSIL.

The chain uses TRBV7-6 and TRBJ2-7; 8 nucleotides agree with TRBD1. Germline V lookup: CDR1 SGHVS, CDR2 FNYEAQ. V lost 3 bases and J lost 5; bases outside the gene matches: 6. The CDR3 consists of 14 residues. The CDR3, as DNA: TGTGCCAGCAGCTTGTCGACAGGGGACCACGAGCAGTACTTC. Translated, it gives CASSLSTGDHEQYF. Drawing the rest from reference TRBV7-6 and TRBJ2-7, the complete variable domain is GAGVSQSPRYKVTKRGQDVALRCDPISGHVSLYWYRQALGQGPEFLTYFNYEAQQDKSGLPNDRFSAERPEGSISTLTIQRTEQRDSAMYRCASSLSTGDHEQYFGPGTRLTVT.

The CDR3 sequence: CASSDEQGEMTQYF. The CDR3 coding sequence is TGTGCCAGCAGTGATGAACAGGGGGAGATGACCCAGTACTTC. V is TRBV2 and J is TRBJ2-5; TRBD1 agrees at 8 bases. The CDR3 runs 14 residues. The V gene's germline CDR1 is SNHLY and CDR2 FYNNEI. Losses at the gene ends were 3 bases for V and 7 bases for J; bases not matched to a gene: 7.

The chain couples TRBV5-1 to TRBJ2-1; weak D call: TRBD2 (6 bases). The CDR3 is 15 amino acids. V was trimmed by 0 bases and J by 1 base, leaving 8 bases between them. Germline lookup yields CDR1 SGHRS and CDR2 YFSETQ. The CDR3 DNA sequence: TGCGCCAGCAGCTTGGTGGAGGGGTCCTACAATGAGCAGTTCTTC. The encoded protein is CASSLVEGSYNEQFF.

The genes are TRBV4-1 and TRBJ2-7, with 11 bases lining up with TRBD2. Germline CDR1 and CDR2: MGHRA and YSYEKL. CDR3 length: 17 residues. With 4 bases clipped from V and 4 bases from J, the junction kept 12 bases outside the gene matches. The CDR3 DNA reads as TGCGCCAGCAGCCTCATGCCCAAGGGGACTAGCGGATACGAGCAGTACTTC. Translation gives CASSLMPKGTSGYEQYF.

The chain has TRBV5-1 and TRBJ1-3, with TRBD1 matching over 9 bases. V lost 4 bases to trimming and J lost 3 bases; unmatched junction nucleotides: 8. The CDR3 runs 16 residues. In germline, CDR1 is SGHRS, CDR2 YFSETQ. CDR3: CASSVTGTGIGNTIYF. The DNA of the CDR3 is TGCGCCAGCAGCGTCACCGGGACAGGGATTGGAAACACCATATATTTT. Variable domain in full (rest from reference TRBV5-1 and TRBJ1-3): KAGVTQTPRYLIKTRGQQVTLSCSPISGHRSVSWYQQTPGQGLQFLFEYFSETQRNKGNFPGRFSGRQFSNSRSEMNVSTLELGDSALYLCASSVTGTGIGNTIYFGEGSWLTVV.

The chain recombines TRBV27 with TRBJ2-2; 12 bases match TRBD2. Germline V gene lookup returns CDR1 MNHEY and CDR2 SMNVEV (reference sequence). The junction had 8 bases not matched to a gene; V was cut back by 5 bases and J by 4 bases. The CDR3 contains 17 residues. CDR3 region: CASSPIGLAGPTGELFF. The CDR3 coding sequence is TGTGCCAGCAGTCCAATAGGACTAGCGGGGCCCACCGGGGAGCTGTTTTTT.

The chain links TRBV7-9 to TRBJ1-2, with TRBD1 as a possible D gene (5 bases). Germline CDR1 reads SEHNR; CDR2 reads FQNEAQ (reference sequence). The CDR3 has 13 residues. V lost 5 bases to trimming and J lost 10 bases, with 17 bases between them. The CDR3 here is CASSQGSRDDYTF. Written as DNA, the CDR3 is TGTGCCAGCAGCCAAGGTTCCAGGGACGACTACACCTTC.

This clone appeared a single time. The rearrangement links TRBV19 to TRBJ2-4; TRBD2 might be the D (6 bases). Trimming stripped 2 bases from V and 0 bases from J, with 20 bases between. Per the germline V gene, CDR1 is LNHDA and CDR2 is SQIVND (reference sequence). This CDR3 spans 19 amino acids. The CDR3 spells CASSIWAGSGVLAKNIQYF. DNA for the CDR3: TGTGCCAGTAGTATATGGGCAGGCTCGGGGGTTCTAGCCAAAAACATTCAGTACTTC. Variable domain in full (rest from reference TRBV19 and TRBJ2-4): DGGITQSPKYLFRKEGQNVTLSCEQNLNHDAMYWYRQDPGQGLRLIYYSQIVNDFQKGDIAEGYSVSREKKESFPLTVTSAQKNPTAFYLCASSIWAGSGVLAKNIQYFGAGTRLSVL.

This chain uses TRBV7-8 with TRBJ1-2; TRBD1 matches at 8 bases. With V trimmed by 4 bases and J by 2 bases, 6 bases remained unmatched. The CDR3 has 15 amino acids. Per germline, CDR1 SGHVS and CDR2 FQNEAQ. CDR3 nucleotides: TGTGCCAGCAGCTCACGGGACAGGAGGAACTATGGCTACACCTTC. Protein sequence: CASSSRDRRNYGYTF.

The CDR3 region has the DNA TGTGCCAGCAGTGTTAGCAGAAGCTACGAGCAGTACTTC. This translates into CASSVSRSYEQYF. The rearrangement links TRBV6-1 to TRBJ2-7, with D uncertain. Germline values: CDR1 MNHNS, CDR2 SASEGT. This CDR3 contains 13 residues. Trimming stripped 4 bases from V and 3 bases from J, with 10 bases between.

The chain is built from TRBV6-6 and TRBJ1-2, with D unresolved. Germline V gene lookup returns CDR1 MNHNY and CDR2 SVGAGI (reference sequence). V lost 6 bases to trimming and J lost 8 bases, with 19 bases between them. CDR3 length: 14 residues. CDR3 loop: CASSPALAASGYTF. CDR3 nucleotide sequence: TGTGCCAGCAGCCCTGCCCTCGCGGCTTCCGGCTACACCTTC.

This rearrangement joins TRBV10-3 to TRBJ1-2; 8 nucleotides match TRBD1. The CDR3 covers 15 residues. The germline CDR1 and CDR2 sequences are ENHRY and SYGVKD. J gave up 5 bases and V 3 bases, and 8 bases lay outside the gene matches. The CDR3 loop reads CAISEVGQGRYGYTF. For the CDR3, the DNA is TGTGCCATCAGTGAAGTAGGACAGGGTAGATATGGCTACACCTTC.

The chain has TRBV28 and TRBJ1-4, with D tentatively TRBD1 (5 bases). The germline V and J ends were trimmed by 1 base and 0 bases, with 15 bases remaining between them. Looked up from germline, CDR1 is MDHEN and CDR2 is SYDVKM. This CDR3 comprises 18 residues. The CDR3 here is CASSLSLRQIATNEKLFF. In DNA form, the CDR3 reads TGTGCCAGCAGTTTATCATTACGACAGATTGCAACTAATGAAAAACTGTTTTTT.

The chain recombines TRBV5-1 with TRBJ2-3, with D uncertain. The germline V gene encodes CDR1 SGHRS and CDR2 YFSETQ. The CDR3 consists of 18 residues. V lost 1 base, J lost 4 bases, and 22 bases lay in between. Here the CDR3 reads CASSLPRVPTPKADTQYF. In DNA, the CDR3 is TGCGCCAGCAGCTTGCCCCGAGTCCCTACCCCTAAGGCAGATACGCAGTATTTT.

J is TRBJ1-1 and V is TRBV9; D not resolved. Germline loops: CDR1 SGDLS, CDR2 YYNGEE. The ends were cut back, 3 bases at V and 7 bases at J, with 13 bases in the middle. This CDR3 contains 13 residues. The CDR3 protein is CASSGLDGNEAFF. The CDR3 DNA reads TGTGCCAGCAGCGGACTGGACGGGAATGAAGCTTTCTTT. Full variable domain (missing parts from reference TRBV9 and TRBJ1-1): DSGVTQTPKHLITATGQRVTLRCSPRSGDLSVYWYQQSLDQGLQFLIQYYNGEERAKGNILERFSAQQFPDLHSELNLSSLELGDSALYFCASSGLDGNEAFFGQGTRLTVV.

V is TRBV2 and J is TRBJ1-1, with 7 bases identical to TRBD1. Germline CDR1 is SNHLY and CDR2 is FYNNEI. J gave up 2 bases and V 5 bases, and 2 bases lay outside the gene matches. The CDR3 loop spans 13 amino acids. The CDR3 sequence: CASSQGENTEAFF. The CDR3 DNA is TGTGCCAGCAGTCAGGGGGAAAACACTGAAGCTTTCTTT.

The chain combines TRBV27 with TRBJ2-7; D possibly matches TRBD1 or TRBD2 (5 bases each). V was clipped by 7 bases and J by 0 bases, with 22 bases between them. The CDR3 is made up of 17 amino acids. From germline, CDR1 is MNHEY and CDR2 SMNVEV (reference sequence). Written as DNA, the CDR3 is TGTGCCAGCAAACAGCAGCTCCCCCCAGGGAGCTCCTACGAGCAGTACTTC. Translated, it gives CASKQQLPPGSSYEQYF.

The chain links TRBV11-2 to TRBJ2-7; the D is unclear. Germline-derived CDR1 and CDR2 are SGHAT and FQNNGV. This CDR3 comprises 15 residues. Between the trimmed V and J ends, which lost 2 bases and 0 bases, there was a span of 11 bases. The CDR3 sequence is CASSLNADSSYEQYF. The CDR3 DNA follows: TGTGCCAGCAGCTTAAATGCGGATAGCTCCTACGAGCAGTACTTC.